One and the same sample provided the 26 T cell receptor beta chains below, sequenced in a study of blood T cell repertoires in COVID-19. Here immunoSEQ multiplex PCR was the method, and the copy in TCRdb shows in-frame clones only, minus some. This sample has some 200,000 clones, with 80% to 90% found just once. Input material: peripheral blood. These receptors were taken from a woman over 75 with active or convalescent COVID-19.

CDR3 protein: CASSRGLAIGNEQFF. Written as DNA, the CDR3 is TGTGCCAGCAGCCGGGGACTAGCAATCGGCAATGAGCAGTTCTTC. The rearrangement links TRBV5-4 to TRBJ2-1, with 9 bases fitting TRBD2. Losses at the gene ends were 4 bases for V and 6 bases for J; bases not matched to a gene: 8. This CDR3 has 15 residues. The germline V gene encodes CDR1 SGHNT and CDR2 YYREEE (reference sequence).

This clone has a handful of counts. Other DNA sequences in the sample encode the same CDR3. CDR3 nucleotide sequence: TGTGCCAGCAGCTTAAATGACGGGAGTTGGGGCTACACCTTC. Protein sequence: CASSLNDGSWGYTF. The chain combines TRBV7-9 with TRBJ1-2; D uncertain. Germline V gene sequence: CDR1 SEHNR, CDR2 FQNEAQ (reference sequence). Deletions cut 2 bases from V and 8 bases from J, with 15 bases between. The CDR3 spans 14 residues.

This clone was counted a few times. This sequence joins TRBV19 and TRBJ2-7, with TRBD1 identical over 12 bases. This CDR3 is built from 15 residues. J was trimmed by 6 bases and V by 2 bases; bases with no gene match: 5. Germline V lookup: CDR1 LNHDA, CDR2 SQIVND (reference sequence). CDR3 in DNA: TGTGCCAGTAGTATATCCGGGACAGGGGGCTCCGAGCAGTACTTC. It translates to CASSISGTGGSEQYF.

J is TRBJ2-1 and V is TRBV7-3; 7 nucleotides match TRBD2. The CDR3 is 16 residues long. CDR1 is SGHTA, CDR2 FQGTGA, per germline. Trimming cost V 2 bases and J 0 bases; bases outside gene matches: 4. The CDR3 DNA reads as TGTGCCAGCAGCTTAGTAGGCGGGAGCTCCTACAATGAGCAGTTCTTC. Protein product: CASSLVGGSSYNEQFF.

The rearrangement joins TRBV7-9 to TRBJ1-4; 7 bases are a match to TRBD1. V trimming: 1 base; J trimming: 7 bases; junction bases outside the gene matches: 6. This CDR3 contains 15 residues. Germline V gene data show CDR1 as SEHNR and CDR2 as FQNEAQ (reference sequence). CDR3 DNA sequence: TGTGCCAGCAGCTTAGTAGACAGGGTACCTGAAAAACTGTTTTTT. It specifies CASSLVDRVPEKLFF.

The chain employs TRBV30 and TRBJ1-6; D unresolved. CDR1 is GTSNPN and CDR2 is SVGIG in the germline V gene (reference sequence). The V and J ends lost 1 base and 5 bases respectively, with 9 bases between them. The length of the CDR3 is 14 residues. The CDR3 coding sequence is TGTGCCTGGAGTGGGGCGTTTGATAATTCACCCCTCCACTTT. Translated: CAWSGAFDNSPLHF.

The chain couples TRBV7-2 to TRBJ2-7; maybe TRBD1 (6 bases). V shed 2 bases and J shed 0 bases, with 14 bases lying between them. From germline, CDR1 is SGHTA and CDR2 FQGNSA. The CDR3 totals 16 residues. The CDR3 sequence is CASSLWGQKSSYEQYF. The CDR3 DNA reads TGTGCCAGCAGCTTATGGGGACAAAAGAGCTCCTACGAGCAGTACTTC.

The chain joins TRBV6-1 to TRBJ2-5, with 7 bases fitting TRBD2. With V trimmed by 2 bases and J by 5 bases, 8 bases remained unmatched. CDR3 length equals 15 residues. The germline CDR1 and CDR2 sequences are MNHNS and SASEGT. In DNA, the CDR3 is TGTGCCAGCAGTGAAAGGTCAGCGGGGAGGGAGACCCAGTACTTC. The encoded protein is CASSERSAGRETQYF.

The table lists this clone with a count of one. This chain uses TRBV19 with TRBJ1-4; tentatively, D is TRBD1 (5 bases). V dropped 7 bases and J dropped 0 bases, with 15 bases sitting between them. The CDR3 contains 16 residues. Looked up from germline, CDR1 is LNHDA and CDR2 is SQIVND (reference sequence). CDR3 loop: CASTRTRWTTNEKLFF. In DNA, the CDR3 is TGTGCCAGTACCAGGACACGGTGGACAACTAATGAAAAACTGTTTTTT.

CDR3 coding DNA: TGTGCCAGTAGTACAACACAGTTCCTCTATGGCTACACCTTC. It codes for CASSTTQFLYGYTF. This chain connects TRBV19 to TRBJ1-2; no clear D. Germline CDR1 reads LNHDA; CDR2 reads SQIVND (reference sequence). V dropped 4 bases and J dropped 4 bases, with 13 bases sitting between them. The CDR3 contains 14 residues. The full variable domain, with the rest looked up from reference TRBV19 and TRBJ1-2, is DGGITQSPKYLFRKEGQNVTLSCEQNLNHDAMYWYRQDPGQGLRLIYYSQIVNDFQKGDIAEGYSVSREKKESFPLTVTSAQKNPTAFYLCASSTTQFLYGYTFGSGTRLTVV.

This chain links TRBV6-5 with TRBJ2-3; 8 bases fit TRBD2. Germline V lookup: CDR1 MNHEY, CDR2 SVGAGI. There are 13 residues in the CDR3. V lost 6 bases to trimming and J lost 5 bases; unmatched junction nucleotides: 4. The CDR3 spells CASRGLAGDTQYF. CDR3 DNA sequence: TGTGCCAGCAGGGGGCTAGCGGGAGATACGCAGTATTTT.

This chain joins TRBV7-2 and TRBJ1-2; D might be TRBD1 (6 bases). Germline CDR1 reads SGHTA; CDR2 reads FQGNSA. The V end lost 1 base, the J end lost 3 bases, and 9 bases lay between the germline ends. The CDR3 runs to 14 residues. CDR3 DNA sequence: TGTGCCAGCAGCTTAGACAGGGCTTACTATGGCTACACCTTC. The encoded protein is CASSLDRAYYGYTF.

The chain links TRBV7-9 to TRBJ2-2; possible D gene TRBD1, 5 bases. The V gene's germline CDR1 is SEHNR and CDR2 FQNEAQ (reference sequence). This CDR3 contains 14 residues. Trimming cost V 5 bases and J 7 bases, with 14 bases left between them. In DNA form, the CDR3 reads TGTGCCAGCAGCCTCCTGGGGCGGCTCGGGGAGCTGTTTTTT. This codes for CASSLLGRLGELFF.

This chain joins TRBV18 and TRBJ2-7; 9 positions match TRBD1. The V gene end was trimmed by 2 bases and the J gene end by 2 bases; junction bases not matched to a gene: 7. The germline V gene encodes CDR1 KGHSH and CDR2 LQKENI. CDR3 length equals 16 residues. Here the CDR3 reads CASSPFVGTGPYEQYF. CDR3 DNA: TGTGCCAGCTCACCATTTGTCGGGACAGGGCCCTACGAGCAGTACTTC.

This clone was recorded only once. This chain connects TRBV30 to TRBJ2-1; D is unclear. Between the trimmed V and J ends, which lost 7 bases and 5 bases, there was a span of 9 bases. In germline, CDR1 is GTSNPN, CDR2 SVGIG (reference sequence). The CDR3 is 11 residues long. Here the CDR3 reads CALGINNEQFF. CDR3 coding DNA: TGTGCCTTGGGCATCAACAATGAGCAGTTCTTC.

The rearrangement uses TRBV3-1 (or the pseudogene TRBV3-2) and TRBJ2-7; tentative D call: TRBD1 (6 bases). V was clipped by 0 bases and J by 2 bases, with 11 bases between them. CDR1 and CDR2 from the germline V gene are LGHDT and YNNKEL (reference sequence). The CDR3 is 15 amino acids. The CDR3 reads CASSQEQDRTYEQYF. The CDR3 region has the DNA TGTGCCAGCAGCCAAGAGCAGGACAGAACCTACGAGCAGTACTTC.

The rearrangement links TRBV24-1 to TRBJ2-5; 7 bases map to TRBD1. CDR3 length: 13 residues. V lost 5 bases to trimming and J lost 5 bases; unmatched junction nucleotides: 4. Germline lookup yields CDR1 KGHDR and CDR2 SFDVKD. The CDR3 protein is CATSGRGSETQYF. The CDR3 DNA reads as TGTGCCACCAGTGGCAGGGGGAGTGAGACCCAGTACTTC.

V is TRBV29-1 and J is TRBJ2-7, with TRBD2 matching 7 bases. Trimming cost V 6 bases and J 3 bases; bases outside gene matches: 11. This CDR3 comprises 14 residues. CDR1 is SQVTM, CDR2 ANQGSEA, per germline. CDR3 loop: CSVPRDYQSYEQYF. The CDR3 nucleotides are TGCAGCGTCCCCCGGGACTATCAGAGCTACGAGCAGTACTTC.

The chain joins TRBV4-2 to TRBJ1-2; 9 positions agree with TRBD1. The length of the CDR3 is 18 residues. The V gene end was trimmed by 0 bases and the J gene end by 2 bases; junction bases not matched to a gene: 10. CDR1 is LGHNA, CDR2 YNFKEQ, per germline. CDR3 residues: CASSQDPPRTGANYGYTF. As DNA, the CDR3 is TGTGCCAGCAGCCAAGATCCCCCCCGGACAGGGGCAAACTATGGCTACACCTTC.

The chain employs TRBV9 and TRBJ2-1; D is perhaps TRBD1 (8 bases). Germline CDR1 reads SGDLS; CDR2 reads YYNGEE. The CDR3 extends over 17 amino acids. V shed 2 bases and J shed 4 bases, with 19 bases lying between them. In DNA, the CDR3 is TGTGCCAGCAGCGTCGGGGGGCAGGGGGCTGGGTACAATGAGCAGTTCTTC. Its protein product is CASSVGGQGAGYNEQFF.

The rearrangement links TRBV7-2 to TRBJ2-7, with TRBD2 identical over 10 bases. Per germline, CDR1 SGHTA and CDR2 FQGNSA. CDR3 length equals 15 residues. With V trimmed by 5 bases and J by 6 bases, 10 bases remained unmatched. The CDR3 DNA reads TGTGCCAGCAGCCCCCGTTTAGCGGGAGGTTCCGAGCAGTACTTC. The encoded protein is CASSPRLAGGSEQYF.

The J gene is TRBJ2-7, the V gene TRBV4-1; 7 positions match TRBD2. The trim removed 1 base at V and 0 bases at J, leaving 6 bases unmatched. Germline V gene sequence: CDR1 MGHRA, CDR2 YSYEKL. CDR3 size: 16 residues. CDR3 DNA sequence: TGCGCCAGCAGCCAAGGAGGCGCGGGAGCCTCCTACGAGCAGTACTTC. It yields the protein CASSQGGAGASYEQYF.

The V call is TRBV7-2, the J call TRBJ2-5, with D tentatively TRBD2 (6 bases). The CDR3 extends over 14 amino acids. Germline CDR1 and CDR2: SGHTA and FQGNSA. The V end lost 3 bases, the J end lost 1 base, and 9 bases lay between the germline ends. The CDR3 loop is CASSFPGSQETQYF. The CDR3 nucleotides read TGTGCCAGCAGCTTCCCCGGGAGCCAAGAGACCCAGTACTTC.

V usage is TRBV4-3 and J usage is TRBJ2-3; D may be TRBD2 (5 bases). In germline, CDR1 is LGHNA, CDR2 YSLEER. Trimming took 1 base from V and 4 from J, leaving 12 bases between them. The CDR3 has 15 amino acids. The CDR3 bases are TGCGCCAGCAGCCAAGCGGGGAGCTTCTCAGATACGCAGTATTTT. As protein: CASSQAGSFSDTQYF.

This rearrangement joins TRBV11-3 to TRBJ1-5; 8 nucleotides match TRBD1. The CDR3 is made up of 15 amino acids. The V and J ends lost 5 bases and 4 bases, in that order; junction bases with no gene match: 7. Germline loops: CDR1 SGHNT, CDR2 YENEEA. CDR3 bases: TGTGCCAGCAGCGAAGGGACAGGAGTTAATCAGCCCCAGCATTTT. Protein product: CASSEGTGVNQPQHF. Combining the CDR3 with reference TRBV11-3 and TRBJ1-5 gives the whole variable domain EAGVVQSPRYKIIEKKQPVAFWCNPISGHNTLYWYLQNLGQGPELLIRYENEEAVDDSQLPKDRFSAERLKGVDSTLKIQPAELGDSAVYLCASSEGTGVNQPQHFGDGTRLSIL.

The gene calls are TRBV10-3 and TRBJ1-4; the D gene is possibly TRBD1 (5 bases). V lost 0 bases and J lost 5, with 13 bases in between. Germline CDR1 ENHRY, CDR2 SYGVKD. This CDR3 comprises 16 residues. CDR3 amino acids: CAISESMTEKNEKLFF. CDR3 in DNA: TGTGCCATCAGTGAGTCGATGACAGAAAAGAATGAAAAACTGTTTTTT.